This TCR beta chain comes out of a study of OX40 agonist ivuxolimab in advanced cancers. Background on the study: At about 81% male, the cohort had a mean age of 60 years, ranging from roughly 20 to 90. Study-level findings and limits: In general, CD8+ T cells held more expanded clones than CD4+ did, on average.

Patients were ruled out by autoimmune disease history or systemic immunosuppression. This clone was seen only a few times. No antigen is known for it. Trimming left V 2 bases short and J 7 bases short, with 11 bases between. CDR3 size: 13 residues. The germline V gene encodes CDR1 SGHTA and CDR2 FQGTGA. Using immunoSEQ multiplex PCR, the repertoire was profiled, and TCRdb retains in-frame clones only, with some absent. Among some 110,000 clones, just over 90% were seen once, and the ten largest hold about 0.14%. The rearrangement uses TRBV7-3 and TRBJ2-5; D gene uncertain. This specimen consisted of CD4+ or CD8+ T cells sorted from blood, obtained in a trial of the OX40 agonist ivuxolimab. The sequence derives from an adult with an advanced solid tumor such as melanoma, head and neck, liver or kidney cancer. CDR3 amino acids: CASSLLPSGTQYF. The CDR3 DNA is TGTGCCAGCAGCTTACTCCCGTCGGGGACCCAGTACTTC. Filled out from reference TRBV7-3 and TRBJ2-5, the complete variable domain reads GAGVSQTPSNKVTEKGKYVELRCDPISGHTALYWYRQSLGQGPEFLIYFQGTGAADDSGLPNDRFFAVRPEGSVSTLKIQRTERGDSAVYLCASSLLPSGTQYFGPGTRLLVL.